This T cell receptor (beta chain) was recovered during a study of blood T cells in healthy people across ages. A second about 6 to 11 cycle PCR used barcoded and J-beta primers. TCRdb itself ran the 5' RACE reads through MiXCR, one entry per CDR3 protein. The data hold some 1.4 million distinct CDR3 sequences, with about 40% observed a single time. This clonotype was found a few times. The antigen is not known. Every sample had a minimum of 6 million PBMCs isolated. Germline trimming cut 1 base from V and 5 bases from J; bases unmatched to any gene: 6. Germline loops: CDR1 MGHRA, CDR2 YSYEKL. The CDR3 covers 16 residues. The study's findings and limits: Underestimates were what the diversity estimates from one million T cells were considered to be. Using unsorted PBMCs precluded a conclusive naive versus antigen-experienced comparison.

What was sequenced was blood. The source is a woman aged 18-30 years in good health. The chain joins TRBV4-1 to TRBJ2-1; TRBD2 agrees at 9 bases. The CDR3 loop reads CASSQVSGSGHNEQFF. The DNA for the CDR3 is TGCGCCAGCAGCCAAGTTAGCGGGAGCGGGCACAATGAGCAGTTCTTC.